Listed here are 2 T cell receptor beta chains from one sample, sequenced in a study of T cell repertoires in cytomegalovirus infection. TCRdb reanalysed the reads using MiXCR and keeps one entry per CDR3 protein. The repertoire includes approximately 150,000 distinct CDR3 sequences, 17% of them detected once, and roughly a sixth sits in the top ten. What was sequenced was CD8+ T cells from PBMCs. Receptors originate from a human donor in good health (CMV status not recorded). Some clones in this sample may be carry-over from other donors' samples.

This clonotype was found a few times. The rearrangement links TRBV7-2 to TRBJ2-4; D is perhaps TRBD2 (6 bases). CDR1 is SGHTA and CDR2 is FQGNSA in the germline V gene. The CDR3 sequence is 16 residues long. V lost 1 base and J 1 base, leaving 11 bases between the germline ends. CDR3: CASSLVASGAKNIQYF. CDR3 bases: TGTGCCAGCAGCTTAGTGGCCAGCGGGGCCAAAAACATTCAGTACTTC. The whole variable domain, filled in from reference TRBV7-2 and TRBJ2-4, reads GAGVSQSPSNKVTEKGKDVELRCDPISGHTALYWYRQSLGQGLEFLIYFQGNSAPDKSGLPSDRFSAERTGGSVSTLTIQRTQQEDSAVYLCASSLVASGAKNIQYFGAGTRLSVL.

The CDR3 nucleotides read TGTGCCATCGCGGGGAGTAGCGGGGCTCAAAACTACAATGAGCAGTTCTTC. It is translated as CAIAGSSGAQNYNEQFF. J is TRBJ2-1 and V is TRBV7-6, with 8 positions matching TRBD2. Germline CDR1 reads SGHVS; CDR2 reads FNYEAQ. Unmatched junction bases numbered 17, after V lost 10 bases and J lost 3 bases. The CDR3 sequence is 17 residues long.